The 12 T cell receptor beta chains below were found in one sample sequenced in a study of T-cell reconstitution after alpha-beta-depleted transplantation in children. Unique molecular identifiers were incorporated when the TCRbeta library was constructed. TCRdb redid the calling of the PCR reads with MiXCR, one entry per CDR3 protein. The repertoire consists of about 580,000 distinct CDR3 sequences, with under 25% occurring once and the leading ten covering about 14%. Material: PBMCs, mostly from graft donor cells, obtained 360 days after TCRalphabeta/CD19-depleted stem cell transplant. These receptors were collected from a boy less than two years old who had a stem cell transplant for acute myeloid leukemia, so the T cells may come from the graft donor.

This clonotype showed up just a few times. The chain carries TRBV18 and TRBJ2-2; D uncertain. The V end lost 2 bases, the J end lost 1 base, and 14 bases lay between the germline ends. From germline, CDR1 is KGHSH and CDR2 LQKENI. The length of the CDR3 is 17 residues. CDR3: CASSPGHSPENTGELFF. In DNA, the CDR3 is TGTGCCAGCTCACCAGGGCATTCTCCCGAGAACACCGGGGAGCTGTTTTTT.

J is TRBJ1-5 and V is TRBV20-1; no definite D call. The CDR3 is 16 residues long. The V and J ends lost 0 bases and 2 bases respectively, with 14 bases between them. The germline gives CDR1 DFQATT, CDR2 SNEGSKA (reference sequence). CDR3 sequence (DNA): TGCAGTGCTAGAGATCTCCGGACGGCACGCAATCAGCCCCAGCATTTT. Amino acid sequence: CSARDLRTARNQPQHF.

V is TRBV22-1 and J is TRBJ1-5; the table's D call of TRBD1 was not tested on the DNA. TRBV22-1 is marked as a pseudogene. The CDR3 is made up of 16 amino acids. The CDR3 loop is CLRSGQGEVSNQPQHF. The CDR3 bases are TGTTTGAGGAGCGGACAGGGGGAAGTAAGCAATCAGCCCCAGCATTTT.

This clonotype was seen a handful of times. This rearrangement joins TRBV12-3 or TRBV12-4 to TRBJ2-3; TRBD2 is a possible D gene (7 bases). Trimming stripped 3 bases from V and 1 base from J, with 11 bases between. This CDR3 spans 15 amino acids. The CDR3 DNA sequence: TGTGCCAGCAGTTTGGGGGGGCCGGGCACAGATACGCAGTATTTT. Amino acid sequence: CASSLGGPGTDTQYF.

V usage is TRBV5-1 and J usage is TRBJ2-1; 11 bases line up with TRBD2. CDR1 and CDR2 (germline): SGHRS, YFSETQ. J lost 8 bases, V lost 1 base, and 5 bases had no gene match. The CDR3 has 15 residues. Written as DNA, the CDR3 is TGCGCCAGCAGCTTGTTCCCGGGACTAGCGGATGAGCAGTTCTTC. This sequence encodes CASSLFPGLADEQFF.

V and J are TRBV20-1 and TRBJ2-5; 14 bases are a match to TRBD2. CDR3 size: 14 residues. CDR1 and CDR2 from the germline V gene are DFQATT and SNEGSKA (reference sequence). V shed 8 bases and J 5 bases; nucleotides not matched to a gene: 7. This chain's CDR3 is CSPGLAGGHETQYF. In nucleotides, the CDR3 is TGCAGTCCCGGACTAGCGGGGGGTCACGAGACCCAGTACTTC.

Only a few counts were recorded for this clonotype. The CDR3 DNA follows: TGCAGCGTAGGGGACAACTATGGCTACACCTTC. Protein product: CSVGDNYGYTF. The V call is TRBV29-1, the J call TRBJ1-2; D might be TRBD1 (5 bases). V gave up 6 bases and J gave up 2 bases, with 7 bases separating them. The CDR3 runs to 11 residues. Per the germline V gene, CDR1 is SQVTM and CDR2 is ANQGSEA.

This clonotype has only one observation. The CDR3 sequence is CASSERFGGGNQETQYF. The CDR3 DNA reads TGTGCCAGCAGCGAAAGGTTCGGGGGGGGCAACCAAGAGACCCAGTACTTC. The chain recombines TRBV25-1 with TRBJ2-5; 8 bases align to TRBD2. This CDR3 has 17 residues. The germline V gene encodes CDR1 MGHDK and CDR2 SYGVNS. V trimming: 6 bases; J trimming: 0 bases; junction bases outside the gene matches: 12.

There are many counts of this clonotype. The chain employs TRBV20-1 and TRBJ1-1; 8 nucleotides agree with TRBD1. The CDR3 runs to 14 residues. CDR1 is DFQATT, CDR2 SNEGSKA, per germline (reference sequence). V shed 0 bases, J shed 7 bases, and the junction held 7 bases outside the gene matches. CDR3 in amino acids: CSAREARGRGEAFF. CDR3 DNA: TGCAGTGCTAGAGAGGCCAGGGGGCGAGGTGAAGCTTTCTTT.

This clonotype was detected ten times or more. J is TRBJ2-5 and V is TRBV2; TRBD2 aligns across 9 bases. CDR3 length: 15 amino acids. V gave up 4 bases and J gave up 3 bases; unmatched junction bases: 6. The germline V gene has CDR1 SNHLY and CDR2 FYNNEI. CDR3 coding DNA: TGTGCCAGCAGTGGAGCGGGGGGAGGAAAAGAGACCCAGTACTTC. Its protein product is CASSGAGGGKETQYF.

This clonotype was observed a few times. This chain links TRBV29-1 with TRBJ2-1, with a possible D match to TRBD1 (5 bases). V lost 2 bases and J lost 8, with 19 bases in between. The germline V gene encodes CDR1 SQVTM and CDR2 ANQGSEA. This CDR3 contains 15 residues. The CDR3 loop is CSVEKGVSTVDEQFF. The CDR3 bases are TGCAGCGTTGAAAAGGGCGTCTCGACAGTGGATGAGCAGTTCTTC.

Ten or more counts support this clonotype. The V and J genes are TRBV10-2 and TRBJ2-1, with D possibly TRBD1 on 5 matching bases. Germline CDR1 and CDR2: WSHSY and SAAADI. The germline V and J ends were trimmed by 10 bases and 4 bases, with 8 bases remaining between them. The CDR3 sequence is 11 residues long. The CDR3: CATSGYNEQFF. As DNA, the CDR3 is TGCGCCACTTCAGGGTACAATGAGCAGTTCTTC.